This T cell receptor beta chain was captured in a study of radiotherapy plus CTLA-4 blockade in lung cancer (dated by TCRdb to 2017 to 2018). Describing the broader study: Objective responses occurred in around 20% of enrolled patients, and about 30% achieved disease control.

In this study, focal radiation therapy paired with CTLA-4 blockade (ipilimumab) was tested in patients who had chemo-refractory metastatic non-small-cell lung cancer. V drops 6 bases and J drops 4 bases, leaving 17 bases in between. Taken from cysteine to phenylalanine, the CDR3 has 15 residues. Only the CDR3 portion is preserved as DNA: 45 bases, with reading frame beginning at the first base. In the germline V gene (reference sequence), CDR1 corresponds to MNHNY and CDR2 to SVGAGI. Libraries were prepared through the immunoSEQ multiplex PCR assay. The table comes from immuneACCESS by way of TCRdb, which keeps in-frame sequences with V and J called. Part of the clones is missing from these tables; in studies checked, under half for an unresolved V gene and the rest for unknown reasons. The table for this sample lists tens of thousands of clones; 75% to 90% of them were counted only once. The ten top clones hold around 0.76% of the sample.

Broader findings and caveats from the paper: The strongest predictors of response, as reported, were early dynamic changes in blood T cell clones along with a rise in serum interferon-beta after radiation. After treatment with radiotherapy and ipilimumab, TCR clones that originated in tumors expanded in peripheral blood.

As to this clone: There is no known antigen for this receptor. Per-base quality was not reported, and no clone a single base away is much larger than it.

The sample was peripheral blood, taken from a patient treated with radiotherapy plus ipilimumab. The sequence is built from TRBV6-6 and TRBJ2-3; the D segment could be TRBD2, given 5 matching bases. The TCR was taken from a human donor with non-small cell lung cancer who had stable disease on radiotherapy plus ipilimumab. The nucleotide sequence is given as TGTGCCAGCAGCGCCGGGTTGAGGGTCGCAGATACGCAGTATTTT. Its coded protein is CASSAGLRVADTQYF.